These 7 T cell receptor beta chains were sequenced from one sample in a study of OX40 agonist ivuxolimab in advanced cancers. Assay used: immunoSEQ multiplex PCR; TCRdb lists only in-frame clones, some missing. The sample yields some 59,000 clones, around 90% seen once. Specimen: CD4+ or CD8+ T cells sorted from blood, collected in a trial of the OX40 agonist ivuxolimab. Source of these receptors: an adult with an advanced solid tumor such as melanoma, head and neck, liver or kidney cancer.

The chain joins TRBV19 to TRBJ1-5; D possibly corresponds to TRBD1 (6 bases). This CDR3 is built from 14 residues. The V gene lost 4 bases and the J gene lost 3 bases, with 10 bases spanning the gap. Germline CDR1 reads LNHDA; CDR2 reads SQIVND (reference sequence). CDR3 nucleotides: TGTGCCAGTAGTACAGGGGTGAACAATCAGCCCCAGCATTTT. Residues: CASSTGVNNQPQHF.

The CDR3, as DNA: TGTGCCAGCAGCCAAGATGGGGCAGCGGGAGGTCAGCCCCAGCATTTT. It encodes CASSQDGAAGGQPQHF. The rearrangement uses TRBV4-2 and TRBJ1-5; D is possibly TRBD1 (5 bases). The CDR3 loop spans 16 amino acids. Germline lookup yields CDR1 LGHNA and CDR2 YNFKEQ. The V end was cut by 0 bases, the J end by 6 bases, with 15 bases between.

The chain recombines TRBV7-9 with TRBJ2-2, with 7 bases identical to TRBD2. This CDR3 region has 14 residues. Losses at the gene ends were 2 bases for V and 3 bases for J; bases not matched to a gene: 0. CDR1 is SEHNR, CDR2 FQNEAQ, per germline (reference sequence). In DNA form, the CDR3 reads TGTGCCAGCAGCTTACTAGCGGACACCGGGGAGCTGTTTTTT. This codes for CASSLLADTGELFF. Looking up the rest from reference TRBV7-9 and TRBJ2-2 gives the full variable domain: DTGVSQNPRHKITKRGQNVTFRCDPISEHNRLYWYRQTLGQGPEFLTYFQNEAQLEKSRLLSDRFSAERPKGSFSTLEIQRTEQGDSAMYLCASSLLADTGELFFGEGSRLTVL.

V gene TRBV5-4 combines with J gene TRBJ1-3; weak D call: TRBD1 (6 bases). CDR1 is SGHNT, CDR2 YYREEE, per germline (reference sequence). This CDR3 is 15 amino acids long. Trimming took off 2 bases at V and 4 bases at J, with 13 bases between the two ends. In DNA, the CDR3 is TGTGCCAGCAGCTTTCGGGGGGCGCGGGGAAACACCATATATTTT. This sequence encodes CASSFRGARGNTIYF.

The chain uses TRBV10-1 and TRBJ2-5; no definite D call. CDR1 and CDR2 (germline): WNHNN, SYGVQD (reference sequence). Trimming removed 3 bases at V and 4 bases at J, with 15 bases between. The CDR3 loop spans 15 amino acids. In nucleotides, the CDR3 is TGCGCCAGCAGTGATCCCGGCAGTCCAGGAGAGACCCAGTACTTC. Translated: CASSDPGSPGETQYF.

The CDR3 sequence is CASSGEQGLGSYTF. In DNA form, the CDR3 reads TGTGCCAGCAGTGGGGAGCAGGGCTTAGGGAGCTACACCTTC. The gene calls are TRBV6-5 and TRBJ1-2; perhaps TRBD1 as D (5 bases). The CDR3 covers 14 residues. Germline V gene data show CDR1 as MNHEY and CDR2 as SVGAGI. Trimming removed 5 bases at V and 9 bases at J, with 19 bases between.

CDR3 protein: CASRGTGRVSHF. The CDR3 coding sequence is TGTGCCAGCAGGGGAACCGGGAGGGTTAGCCATTTT. The rearrangement joins TRBV2 to TRBJ1-5, with D uncertain. Germline loops: CDR1 SNHLY, CDR2 FYNNEI. V was pared by 6 bases and J by 16 bases, with 19 bases between. This CDR3 has 12 residues.